The 15 T cell receptor beta chains presented below share a single source sample, sequenced in a study of blood T cell repertoires in COVID-19. Generated by immunoSEQ multiplex PCR, the TCRdb table keeps only in-frame clones and is missing some. The sample records about 140,000 clones, approximately 81% being singletons. The sample consisted of PBMCs or T cells enriched from blood (not recorded which). The receptors originated from a middle-aged man with acute COVID-19.

This chain joins TRBV20-1 and TRBJ1-1, with 7 bases aligning to TRBD1. Germline trimming cut 3 bases from V and 5 bases from J; bases unmatched to any gene: 6. The germline CDR1 and CDR2 sequences are DFQATT and SNEGSKA (reference sequence). CDR3 size: 13 residues. CDR3 residues: CSASEGARTEAFF. CDR3 sequence (DNA): TGCAGTGCTAGTGAGGGGGCGAGAACTGAAGCTTTCTTT.

The sample holds one count of this clone. The rearrangement uses TRBV14 and TRBJ2-3, with 11 bases aligning to TRBD2. V trimming: 4 bases; J trimming: 7 bases; junction bases outside the gene matches: 7. Looked up from germline, CDR1 is SGHDN and CDR2 is FVKESK. The CDR3 runs to 15 residues. The CDR3 is CASSRGSGGANTQYF. CDR3 nucleotide sequence: TGTGCCAGCAGCCGAGGTAGCGGGGGGGCAAATACGCAGTATTTT.

This clone was picked up one time. The chain links TRBV7-2 to TRBJ2-7; D is ambiguous. CDR3 length: 12 residues. The V and J ends lost 4 bases and 0 bases respectively, with 4 bases between them. CDR1 is SGHTA and CDR2 is FQGNSA in the germline V gene. The CDR3 protein is CASSYYSYEQYF. The CDR3 bases are TGTGCCAGCAGCTATTACTCCTACGAGCAGTACTTC.

The chain recombines TRBV5-1 with TRBJ1-3; a possible D gene is TRBD1 (6 bases). Deletions cut 4 bases from V and 0 bases from J, with 11 bases between. The germline gives CDR1 SGHRS, CDR2 YFSETQ. CDR3 length: 15 amino acids. CDR3 sequence reads: CASSPRQDSGNTIYF. The DNA of the CDR3 is TGCGCCAGCAGCCCGAGACAGGACTCTGGAAACACCATATATTTT.

The rearrangement joins TRBV5-1 to TRBJ1-1; TRBD1 matches 7 bases. This CDR3 is 13 amino acids long. V was clipped by 4 bases and J by 5 bases; unmatched bases: 5. Germline loops: CDR1 SGHRS, CDR2 YFSETQ. The DNA of the CDR3 is TGCGCCAGCAGCCCCGGGACAGAGACTGAAGCTTTCTTT. It is translated as CASSPGTETEAFF.

The chain carries TRBV19 and TRBJ1-5; a possible D gene is TRBD1 (5 bases). The germline CDR1 and CDR2 sequences are LNHDA and SQIVND (reference sequence). V was shortened by 6 bases and J by 2 bases, with 14 bases between the two germline ends. The CDR3 runs to 15 residues. CDR3 amino acids: CASRPLRVGNQPQHF. In nucleotides, the CDR3 is TGTGCCAGTAGGCCCCTCAGGGTTGGCAATCAGCCCCAGCATTTT.

The rearrangement joins TRBV6-2 or TRBV6-3 to TRBJ1-2; weak D call: TRBD1 (5 bases). The CDR3 runs 12 residues. Germline lookup yields CDR1 MNHEY and CDR2 SVGEGT. V was shortened by 2 bases and J by 6 bases, with 7 bases between the two germline ends. The CDR3 DNA reads as TGTGCCAGCAGTTACAAGGGGAATGGCTACACCTTC. It yields the protein CASSYKGNGYTF.

This chain connects TRBV3-1 (or the pseudogene TRBV3-2) to TRBJ2-2, with TRBD1 matching over 8 bases. V shed 5 bases and J 8 bases; nucleotides not matched to a gene: 7. Looked up from germline, CDR1 is LGHDT and CDR2 is YNNKEL (reference sequence). CDR3 length: 14 amino acids. CDR3 sequence reads: CASSTQGAGGELFF. Written as DNA, the CDR3 is TGTGCCAGCAGCACCCAGGGGGCAGGGGGGGAGCTGTTTTTT.

The chain employs TRBV4-2 and TRBJ2-6; 12 bases line up with TRBD2. Germline CDR1 LGHNA, CDR2 YNFKEQ. V dropped 0 bases and J dropped 0; count of bases not matched to a gene: 6. The CDR3 runs 20 residues. The CDR3 DNA sequence: TGTGCCAGCAGCCAAGATCGACTAGCGGGGGCCAGCTCTGGGGCCAACGTCCTGACTTTC. Amino acid sequence: CASSQDRLAGASSGANVLTF.

The CDR3 loop reads CASAKTEGNTEAFF. The CDR3 DNA reads TGTGCCAGCGCAAAGACGGAGGGAAACACTGAAGCTTTCTTT. The chain combines TRBV2 with TRBJ1-1; D is unresolved. V was shortened by 8 bases and J by 2 bases, with 15 bases between the two germline ends. Germline V gene lookup returns CDR1 SNHLY and CDR2 FYNNEI. The CDR3 has 14 amino acids.

This chain joins TRBV9 and TRBJ2-6; 7 nucleotides match TRBD1. There are 22 residues in the CDR3. The trim removed 3 bases at V and 0 bases at J, leaving 21 bases unmatched. Germline V CDR1 and CDR2: SGDLS, YYNGEE. The CDR3 DNA is TGTGCCAGCAGCGCGATGTTGGGACAGAAGGCAACCACCCGCTCTGGGGCCAACGTCCTGACTTTC. Translation gives CASSAMLGQKATTRSGANVLTF.

The chain recombines TRBV4-1 with TRBJ2-1, with 9 nucleotides matching TRBD2. Germline loops: CDR1 MGHRA, CDR2 YSYEKL. There are 15 residues in the CDR3. V lost 1 base and J lost 9; bases outside the gene matches: 7. The CDR3 DNA follows: TGCGCCAGCAGCCAAGTAAATAGCGGGAGTTTTGAGCAGTTCTTC. Protein sequence: CASSQVNSGSFEQFF.

J is TRBJ1-1 and V is TRBV27; 7 nucleotides agree with TRBD1. The CDR3 is 19 amino acids. In germline, CDR1 is MNHEY, CDR2 SMNVEV (reference sequence). V gave up 0 bases and J gave up 11 bases; unmatched junction bases: 24. CDR3 in amino acids: CASSLSLNPISRGRKLAFF. CDR3 coding DNA: TGTGCCAGCAGTTTATCGCTGAACCCTATTAGTAGGGGGCGCAAGCTGGCTTTCTTT.

The gene calls are TRBV11-2 and TRBJ2-7; D is unclear. In germline, CDR1 is SGHAT, CDR2 FQNNGV. There are 14 residues in the CDR3. The V gene lost 1 base and the J gene lost 3 bases, with 10 bases spanning the gap. CDR3 coding DNA: TGTGCCAGCAGCTTAGGCCTAGACTTCTACGAGCAGTACTTC. The encoded protein is CASSLGLDFYEQYF.

The chain carries TRBV7-9 and TRBJ1-5; 7 nucleotides line up with TRBD1. Germline CDR1 is SEHNR and CDR2 is FQNEAQ (reference sequence). CDR3 length: 13 amino acids. V was pared by 7 bases and J by 5 bases, with 5 bases of the junction left unmatched. CDR3 region: CASTKGQDQPQHF. Here the CDR3 DNA reads TGTGCCAGCACCAAAGGACAGGATCAGCCCCAGCATTTT.